This entry lists 8 T cell receptor beta chains sequenced from one sample in a study of CXCR3-negative and CXCR3-positive naive CD8 T cells. Findings of the study overall: Against CXCR3-negative naive cells, CXCR3-positive naive cells showed more hydrophobic TRB CDR3s.

UMI-labeled TRB cDNA libraries were prepared by 5' RACE. After re-calling the 5' RACE reads, TCRdb lists one entry per CDR3 protein, DNA absent. Recorded for this sample: about 140,000 distinct CDR3 sequences. Antigens of these TCRs are unknown. The specimen was naive CXCR3+ CD8+ T cells from blood. Stated subset: CD45RO-CCR7+CD27+CD95- naive CD8+ T cells expressing CXCR3 (TNR3+). These receptors were collected from a human donor in good health. Some clones in this sample may be carry-over from other donors' samples.

The rearrangement joins TRBV13 to TRBJ1-6; the TCRdb call, TRBD1, lacks DNA for checking. The CDR3 length is 14 residues. The germline V gene has CDR1 PRHDT and CDR2 FYEKMQ (reference sequence). CDR3 amino acids: CASSSGQGNSPLHF.

V and J are TRBV7-6 and TRBJ2-7; lacking DNA, the TRBD2 call made by TCRdb goes unchecked. Per the germline V gene, CDR1 is SGHVS and CDR2 is FNYEAQ. The CDR3 contains 15 residues. The CDR3 loop reads CASSLEPGPYFEQYF.

The chain recombines TRBV7-9 with TRBJ2-1. The CDR3 extends over 15 amino acids. In germline, CDR1 is SEHNR, CDR2 FQNEAQ (reference sequence). Here the CDR3 reads CASSLGGGSYNEQFF.

V and J are TRBV20-1 and TRBJ2-1; the D call from TCRdb, TRBD2, cannot be confirmed without DNA. Germline V gives CDR1 DFQATT, CDR2 SNEGSKA (reference sequence). This CDR3 has 17 residues. CDR3 sequence: CSARDLVGLAGVHEQFF.

This chain links TRBV7-9 with TRBJ2-7; with no DNA, the TCRdb D assignment of TRBD1 cannot be verified. CDR1 and CDR2 (germline): SEHNR, FQNEAQ (reference sequence). CDR3 length equals 15 residues. The CDR3 protein is CASSYTLDRGYEQYF.

CDR3 protein: CASSHSRAMNTEAFF. The chain couples TRBV5-1 to TRBJ1-1. Germline CDR1 SGHRS, CDR2 YFSETQ. The CDR3 loop spans 15 amino acids.

This chain uses TRBV12-3 or TRBV12-4 with TRBJ2-1; no DNA is available, so the TRBD1 call from TCRdb remains unchecked. This CDR3 region has 15 residues. The chain's CDR3 is CASSFWDREVGEQFF.

This chain links TRBV19 with TRBJ1-1; TCRdb calls TRBD1, which cannot be checked without DNA. The germline V gene encodes CDR1 LNHDA and CDR2 SQIVND (reference sequence). The CDR3 loop spans 14 amino acids. This CDR3 is CASSITGGANEAFF.